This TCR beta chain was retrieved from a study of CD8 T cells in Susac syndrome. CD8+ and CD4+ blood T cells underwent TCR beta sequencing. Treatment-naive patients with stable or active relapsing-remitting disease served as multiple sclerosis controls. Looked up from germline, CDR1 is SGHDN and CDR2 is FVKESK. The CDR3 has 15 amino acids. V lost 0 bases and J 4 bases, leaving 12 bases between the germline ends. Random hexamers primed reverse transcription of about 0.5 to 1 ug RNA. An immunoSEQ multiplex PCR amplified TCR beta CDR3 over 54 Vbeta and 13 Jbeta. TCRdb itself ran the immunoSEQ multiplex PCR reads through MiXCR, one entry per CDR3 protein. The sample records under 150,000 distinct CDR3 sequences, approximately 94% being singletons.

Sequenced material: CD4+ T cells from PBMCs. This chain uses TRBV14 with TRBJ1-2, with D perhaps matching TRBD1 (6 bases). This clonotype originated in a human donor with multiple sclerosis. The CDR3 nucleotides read TGTGCCAGCAGCCAAGATAGGGGACACCCCTATGGCTACACCTTC. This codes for CASSQDRGHPYGYTF.